These 22 T cell receptor beta chains were all obtained from the same sample, sequenced in a study of T cell repertoires in cytomegalovirus infection. These TCRs' antigens remain unknown. TCRdb fed the reads into MiXCR, producing one record per CDR3 protein. Of about a million distinct CDR3 sequences listed, 30% to 40% were seen once; the top ten hold over 10%. The source material was cultured CD8+ T cells from PBMCs, sampled from culture after CMV antigen stimulation. The receptors were sampled from a human donor in good health (CMV status not recorded). Some clones in this sample may be carry-over from other donors' samples.

This clonotype was picked up many times. The V call is TRBV7-6, the J call TRBJ1-6, with a weak D call TRBD1 (5 bases). In germline, CDR1 is SGHVS, CDR2 FNYEAQ. This CDR3 comprises 17 residues. V was cut by 3 bases and J by 0 bases, with 12 bases left in between. The CDR3 region is CASSLGTPSSYNSPLHF. The CDR3 bases are TGTGCCAGCAGCTTGGGGACGCCAAGCTCCTATAATTCACCCCTCCACTTT.

This clonotype occurred a few times. This chain connects TRBV7-9 to TRBJ1-2; the D is unclear. Trimming cost V 0 bases and J 3 bases, with 5 bases left between them. Per germline, CDR1 SEHNR and CDR2 FQNEAQ (reference sequence). This CDR3 region has 13 residues. The CDR3 spells CASSLAVDYGYTF. CDR3 DNA sequence: TGTGCCAGCAGCTTAGCGGTAGACTATGGCTACACCTTC.

Only a few counts were recorded for this clonotype. The rearrangement links TRBV7-9 to TRBJ2-7; D possibly corresponds to TRBD2 (6 bases). In germline, CDR1 is SEHNR, CDR2 FQNEAQ (reference sequence). CDR3 length equals 13 residues. V lost 1 base to trimming and J lost 3 bases, with 7 bases between them. CDR3 in DNA: TGTGCCAGCAGCTTAGATAGCGGCTACGAGCAGTACTTC. Protein product: CASSLDSGYEQYF.

On this clonotype itself: This sequence may be a read error, since a much larger clone differs from it by one base. This chain uses TRBV7-6 with TRBJ1-2; TRBD1 matches at 8 bases. The CDR3 spans 16 residues. The V and J ends lost 1 base and 7 bases, in that order; junction bases with no gene match: 11. CDR1 is SGHVS and CDR2 is FNYEAQ in the germline V gene. CDR3 bases: TGTGCCAGCAGCTTAGAGTCGGGACAGGCCGCGGGTGGCTACACCTTC. Residues: CASSLESGQAAGGYTF.

This clonotype was recorded at least ten times. This rearrangement joins TRBV12-3 or TRBV12-4 to TRBJ2-1; no definite D call. CDR3 size: 13 residues. The V and J ends lost 5 bases and 4 bases respectively, with 9 bases between them. CDR3 nucleotides: TGTGCCAGCAGTCCCCCACGGTACAATGAGCAGTTCTTC. This sequence encodes CASSPPRYNEQFF.

This clonotype was detected ten times or more. The V call is TRBV7-9, the J call TRBJ2-7, with a weak D call TRBD2 (6 bases). The CDR3 runs 14 residues. In germline, CDR1 is SEHNR, CDR2 FQNEAQ (reference sequence). V was pared by 1 base and J by 3 bases, with 10 bases between. The CDR3 sequence: CASSLVAGNYEQYF. The CDR3 DNA follows: TGTGCCAGCAGCTTAGTGGCGGGGAACTACGAGCAGTACTTC.

This clonotype has just a few counts. This chain connects TRBV12-3 or TRBV12-4 to TRBJ2-5, with 10 bases identical to TRBD2. Trimming took 2 bases from V and 0 from J; bases not matched to a gene: 15. The CDR3 has 20 residues. CDR3 coding DNA: TGTGCCAGCAGTTTACTCCAACTAGCGGGGCGGGACTTGTACCAAGAGACCCAGTACTTC. It encodes CASSLLQLAGRDLYQETQYF.

This chain connects TRBV4-1 to TRBJ2-1; D call uncertain. Germline CDR1 MGHRA, CDR2 YSYEKL. The CDR3 is 14 residues long. With 1 base removed from V and 3 bases from J, the gap between germline ends came to 7 bases. The CDR3 DNA reads TGCGCCAGCAGCCAAGTGGCAGACTACAATGAGCAGTTCTTC. The encoded protein is CASSQVADYNEQFF.

There are a few counts of this clonotype. J is TRBJ2-7 and V is TRBV14; D not resolved. The germline gives CDR1 SGHDN, CDR2 FVKESK. The V gene lost 4 bases and the J gene lost 4 bases, with 23 bases spanning the gap. CDR3 size: 17 residues. CDR3 DNA sequence: TGTGCCAGCAGCCCCAAATTCAGCCTCACTTACGTTTACGAGCAGTACTTC. Translation: CASSPKFSLTYVYEQYF.

V usage is TRBV2 and J usage is TRBJ1-5, with D hard to call. Trimming left V 3 bases short and J 7 bases short, with 10 bases between. Germline-derived CDR1 and CDR2 are SNHLY and FYNNEI. The CDR3 consists of 13 residues. CDR3 nucleotides: TGTGCCAGCAGTGAGGGGAGAAGGCAGCCCCAGCATTTT. Its protein product is CASSEGRRQPQHF.

There are a few counts of this clonotype. V gene TRBV6-6 combines with J gene TRBJ1-4, with D unclear. The V end was cut by 1 base, the J end by 8 bases, with 11 bases between. The CDR3 is made up of 14 amino acids. The V gene's germline CDR1 is MNHNY and CDR2 SVGAGI (reference sequence). The CDR3 DNA reads TGTGCCAGCAGTTACTACGATGTGGGGGAAAAACTGTTTTTT. Residues: CASSYYDVGEKLFF.

This clonotype was observed many times. The V gene is TRBV7-8, the J gene TRBJ1-1; the match to TRBD1 covers 7 bases. This CDR3 is built from 16 residues. The V and J ends lost 5 bases and 0 bases, in that order; junction bases with no gene match: 9. Germline V gene lookup returns CDR1 SGHVS and CDR2 FQNEAQ. Written as DNA, the CDR3 is TGTGCCAGCAGCCCGTGGACAGGCGGCATGAACACTGAAGCTTTCTTT. This codes for CASSPWTGGMNTEAFF.

This clonotype occurred once. This may arise from a read error, as a much more abundant clone is one base away. The V gene is TRBV7-9, the J gene TRBJ1-2; 8 nucleotides match TRBD1. Germline CDR1 and CDR2: SEHNR and FQNEAQ (reference sequence). CDR3 length: 14 amino acids. For the CDR3, the DNA is TGTGCCCGCAGCTCGGGACAGGCGAACTATGGCTACACCTTC. It encodes CARSSGQANYGYTF.

This clonotype was observed a handful of times. The chain is built from TRBV7-6 and TRBJ1-4; maybe TRBD1 (5 bases). Trimming took 1 base from V and 0 from J, leaving 18 bases between them. This CDR3 region has 19 residues. Per the germline V gene, CDR1 is SGHVS and CDR2 is FNYEAQ. The CDR3 region has the DNA TGTGCCAGCAGCTTAGATCCGGGGAAGGGGAGCGCAACTAATGAAAAACTGTTTTTT. Protein sequence: CASSLDPGKGSATNEKLFF.

Many counts were recorded for this clonotype. The rearrangement uses TRBV7-9 and TRBJ2-1; D is tentatively TRBD1 or TRBD2 (7 bases each). The V end lost 6 bases, the J end lost 6 bases, and 21 bases lay between the germline ends. The germline gives CDR1 SEHNR, CDR2 FQNEAQ (reference sequence). This CDR3 region has 16 residues. For the CDR3, the DNA is TGTGCCAGCAGGGGCGCGGGGGACAGTCGCCCCAATGAGCAGTTCTTC. Translating it yields CASRGAGDSRPNEQFF.

The chain has TRBV7-9 and TRBJ1-1; TRBD1 might be the D (6 bases). The length of the CDR3 is 14 residues. The V gene's germline CDR1 is SEHNR and CDR2 FQNEAQ (reference sequence). V was trimmed by 5 bases and J by 0 bases, leaving 10 bases between them. In DNA, the CDR3 is TGTGCCAGCAGCGCACAGGGCATGAACACTGAAGCTTTCTTT. This translates into CASSAQGMNTEAFF.

This clonotype was seen only a few times. V and J are TRBV4-2 and TRBJ2-1, with TRBD2 matching over 10 bases. V gave up 0 bases and J gave up 0 bases; unmatched junction bases: 8. From germline, CDR1 is LGHNA and CDR2 YNFKEQ. The CDR3 spans 19 residues. CDR3 in amino acids: CASSQEGSGGSFSYNEQFF. DNA of the CDR3: TGTGCCAGCAGCCAAGAGGGTAGCGGGGGGTCCTTCTCCTACAATGAGCAGTTCTTC.

This sequence joins TRBV7-6 and TRBJ2-2; no definite D call. The V end lost 6 bases, the J end lost 2 bases, and 19 bases lay between the germline ends. This CDR3 has 17 amino acids. CDR1 and CDR2 (germline): SGHVS, FNYEAQ. The CDR3 sequence is CASSLKWQTNNTGELFF. CDR3 coding DNA: TGTGCCAGCAGTTTGAAGTGGCAGACGAATAACACCGGGGAGCTGTTTTTT.

The V and J genes are TRBV20-1 and TRBJ2-3, with TRBD2 as a possible D gene (5 bases). V lost 8 bases and J lost 3, with 15 bases in between. The germline CDR1 and CDR2 sequences are DFQATT and SNEGSKA (reference sequence). The CDR3 has 13 amino acids. The CDR3 DNA reads as TGCAGTCAAAACGGGGTCGGGACAGATACGCAGTATTTT. Translating it yields CSQNGVGTDTQYF.

This clonotype was counted between two and nine times. The rearrangement links TRBV15 to TRBJ2-5, with D unresolved. The germline CDR1 and CDR2 sequences are LNHNV and YYDKDF (reference sequence). The CDR3 has 13 amino acids. V dropped 1 base and J dropped 1 base, with 4 bases sitting between them. The CDR3 DNA sequence: TGTGCCACCAGCAGAGCAGGCCAAGAGACCCAGTACTTC. Encoded protein: CATSRAGQETQYF. Looking up the rest from reference TRBV15 and TRBJ2-5 gives the full variable domain: DAMVIQNPRYQVTQFGKPVTLSCSQTLNHNVMYWYQQKSSQAPKLLFHYYDKDFNNEADTPDNFQSRRPNTSFCFLDIRSPGLGDTAMYLCATSRAGQETQYFGPGTRLLVL.

The V gene is TRBV6-4, the J gene TRBJ2-1; TRBD2 agrees at 9 bases. The CDR3 sequence is 18 residues long. Trimming took 4 bases from V and 4 from J; bases not matched to a gene: 14. The V gene's germline CDR1 is MRHNA and CDR2 SNTAGT. CDR3 in DNA: TGTGCCAGCAGTGCCCTCTCCTCCAGCGGGGGGTTATACAATGAGCAGTTCTTC. It yields the protein CASSALSSSGGLYNEQFF.

In this sample, this clonotype turned up a few times. The chain combines TRBV6-2 or TRBV6-3 with TRBJ2-7, with D possibly TRBD1 on 6 matching bases. Deletions cut 0 bases from V and 3 bases from J, with 18 bases between. The CDR3 totals 17 residues. Germline CDR1 MNHEY, CDR2 SVGEGT. The CDR3 region is CASSYSKESGVDYEQYV. For the CDR3, the DNA is TGTGCCAGCAGTTACTCGAAGGAGTCAGGGGTGGACTACGAGCAGTACGTC.